The clone carrying this TCR beta chain was seen a handful of times. This record belongs to a study of blood T cells in healthy people across ages. Trimming left V 2 bases short and J 2 bases short, with 10 bases between. This CDR3 is 15 amino acids long. A sample-barcoded 5' primer and a J-beta primer mix were used in a second PCR of about 7 to 12 cycles. From the 5' RACE reads, TCRdb called clonotypes with MiXCR, one entry per CDR3 protein. The sample records 700,000 or so distinct CDR3 sequences, 20% to 25% being singletons. This receptor was identified in a man in his 70s in good health. The sequencing sample was made of blood. This chain links TRBV12-3 or TRBV12-4 with TRBJ2-4; the D gene is possibly TRBD1 (5 bases). The CDR3 reads CASSLQGDPKNIQYF. Written as DNA, the CDR3 is TGTGCCAGCAGTTTACAAGGGGATCCCAAAAACATTCAGTACTTC.